The entry below describes one T cell receptor (beta chain). Its antigen is undetermined. This specimen belongs to a study of T cells expressing NK-cell markers. General study points: In several donors, dominant clonotypes made up about 28.3-65% of CD3+CD56-NKG2C+ cells.

TCRdb reprocessed the 5' RACE reads; each CDR3 protein has one entry and no DNA is given. In all, the sample yields 200,000 to 300,000 distinct CDR3 sequences. The CDR3 totals 16 residues. Per germline, CDR1 KGHDR and CDR2 SFDVKD. Sequencing was carried out using blood T cells: a sorted CD56 or NKG2C T cell subset, CD4+ or CD8+ T cells, or bulk PBMC T cells (not recorded which). The receptor comes from a man younger than 35 in good health. The chain links TRBV24-1 to TRBJ2-1; as DNA is missing, the TRBD2 call by TCRdb cannot be tested. The CDR3 reads CATSDSQGRGHNEQFF.